This T cell receptor (beta chain) was observed in a study of blood T cell repertoires in COVID-19. Across the whole study: Acute and convalescent COVID-19 specimens originated in the United States, Italy and Spain.

Under the authors' procedure: Counts of nucleated cells, estimated from reference gene primer amplification, were obtained. Sequenced by immunoSEQ multiplex PCR; TCRdb stores in-frame clones only, minus some. From that table come the V and J calls and clone size; the DNA was used to work out D and trimming. Counted here are 180,000 or so clones, roughly 81% occurring once; the ten biggest clones make up 6% to 9%. V lost 6 bases and J lost 9; bases outside the gene matches: 6. This CDR3 is built from 13 residues. The receptor comes from a man in his forties or fifties who had recovered from COVID-19. The sample was peripheral blood. The chain is built from TRBV12-3 or TRBV12-4 and TRBJ2-3; 10 nucleotides match TRBD1. The CDR3 nucleotides read TGTGCCAGCAGCTGGGACAGGGGAGAAACGCAGTATTTT. Translating gives CASSWDRGETQYF.